This TCR beta chain was retrieved from a study of tumor-infiltrating lymphocytes in primary liver carcinoma. Study summary: All lesions had stage T1-T3 N0M0 and roughly 4 to 11 cm widths.

Turning to this clonotype: With a much larger clone just one base away, this may be a read error.

A constant-region primer served to make TCR beta cDNA from about 490 ng total RNA. Library construction for TCR beta comprised three nested multiplex PCR rounds performed with slightly modified ARM-PCR. Amplification in the first two PCR rounds was performed using TRBV1-TRBV30 forward primers and a C-beta reverse primer for around 9 cycles each. Using its own MiXCR run on the multiplex PCR reads, TCRdb lists one record per CDR3 protein. The sample consists of 250,000 to 400,000 distinct CDR3 sequences, 65% of them appearing once. The CDR3 covers 17 residues. From germline, CDR1 is MNHNS and CDR2 SASEGT. The study extracted blood RNA from unsorted whole blood and also extracted germline DNA.

The V gene is TRBV6-1, the J gene TRBJ2-2; TRBD1 aligns across 10 bases. Material for sequencing was peripheral blood. The receptor was isolated from a man in his forties or fifties with primary liver carcinoma and hepatitis B virus infection. The chain's CDR3 is CASSEGPGQGLTGELLF. The CDR3 DNA reads TGTGCCAGCAGTGAAGGGCCGGGACAGGGGTTGACCGGGGAGCTGCTTTTT.